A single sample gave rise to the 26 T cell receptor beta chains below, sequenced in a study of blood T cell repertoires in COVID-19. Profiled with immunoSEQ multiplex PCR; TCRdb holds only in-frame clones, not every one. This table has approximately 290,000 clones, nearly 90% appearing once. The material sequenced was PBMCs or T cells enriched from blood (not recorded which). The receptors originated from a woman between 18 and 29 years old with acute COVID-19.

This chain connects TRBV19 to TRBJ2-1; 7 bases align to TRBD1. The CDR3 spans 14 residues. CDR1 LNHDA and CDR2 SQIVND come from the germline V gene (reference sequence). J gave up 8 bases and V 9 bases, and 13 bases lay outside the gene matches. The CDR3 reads CASQRPDTGDEQFF. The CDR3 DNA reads TGTGCCAGCCAGAGACCCGATACAGGGGATGAGCAGTTCTTC.

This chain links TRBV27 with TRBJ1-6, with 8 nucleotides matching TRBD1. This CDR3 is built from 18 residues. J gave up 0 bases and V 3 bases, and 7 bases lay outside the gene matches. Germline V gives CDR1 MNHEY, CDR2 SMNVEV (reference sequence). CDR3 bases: TGTGCCAGCAGTTTGGGGGGACAGGTTAGCTCCTATAATTCACCCCTCCACTTT. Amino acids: CASSLGGQVSSYNSPLHF.

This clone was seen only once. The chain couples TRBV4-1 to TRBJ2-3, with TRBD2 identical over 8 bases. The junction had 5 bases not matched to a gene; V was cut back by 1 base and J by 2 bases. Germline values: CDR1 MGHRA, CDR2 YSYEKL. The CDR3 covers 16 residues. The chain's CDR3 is CASSQGAGAFTDTQYF. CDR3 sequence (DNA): TGCGCCAGCAGCCAAGGAGCGGGAGCCTTCACAGATACGCAGTATTTT.

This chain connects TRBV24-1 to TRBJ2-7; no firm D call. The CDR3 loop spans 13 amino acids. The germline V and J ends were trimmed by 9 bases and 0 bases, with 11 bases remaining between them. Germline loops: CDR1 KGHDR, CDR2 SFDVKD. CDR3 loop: CATSTSNSYEQYF. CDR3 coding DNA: TGTGCCACCTCCACTTCCAACTCCTACGAGCAGTACTTC.

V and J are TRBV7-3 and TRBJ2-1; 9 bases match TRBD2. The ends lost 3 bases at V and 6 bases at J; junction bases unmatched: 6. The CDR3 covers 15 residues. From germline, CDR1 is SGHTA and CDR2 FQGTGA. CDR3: CASSFGVAGVNEQFF. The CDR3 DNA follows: TGTGCCAGCAGCTTCGGGGTAGCGGGAGTCAATGAGCAGTTCTTC.

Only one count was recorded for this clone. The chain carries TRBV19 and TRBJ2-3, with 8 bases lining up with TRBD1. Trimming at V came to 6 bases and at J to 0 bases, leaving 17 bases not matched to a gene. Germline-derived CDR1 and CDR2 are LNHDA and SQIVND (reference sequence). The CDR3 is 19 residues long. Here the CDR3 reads CASRTGVWRGMNSTDTQYF. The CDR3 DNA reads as TGTGCCAGTAGGACAGGGGTTTGGCGGGGCATGAATAGCACAGATACGCAGTATTTT.

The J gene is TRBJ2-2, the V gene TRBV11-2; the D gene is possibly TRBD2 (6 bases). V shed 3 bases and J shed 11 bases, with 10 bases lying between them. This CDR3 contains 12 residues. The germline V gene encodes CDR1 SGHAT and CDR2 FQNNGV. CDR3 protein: CASSLEGGELFF. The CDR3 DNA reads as TGTGCCAGCAGCTTGGAGGGAGGAGAGCTGTTTTTT.

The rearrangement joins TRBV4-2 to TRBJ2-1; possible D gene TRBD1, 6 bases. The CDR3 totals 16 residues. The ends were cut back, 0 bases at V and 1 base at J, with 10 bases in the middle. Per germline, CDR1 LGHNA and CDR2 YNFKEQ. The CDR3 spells CASSQEAGESYNEQFF. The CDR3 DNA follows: TGTGCCAGCAGCCAAGAGGCAGGGGAATCCTACAATGAGCAGTTCTTC.

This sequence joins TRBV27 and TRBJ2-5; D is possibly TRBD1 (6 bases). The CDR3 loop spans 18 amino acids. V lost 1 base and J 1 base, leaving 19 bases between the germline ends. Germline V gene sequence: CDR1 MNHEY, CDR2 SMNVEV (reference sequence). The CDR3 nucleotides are TGTGCCAGCAGTTTATTGACCGCCGGGACAACTTTCCAAGAGACCCAGTACTTC. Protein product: CASSLLTAGTTFQETQYF.

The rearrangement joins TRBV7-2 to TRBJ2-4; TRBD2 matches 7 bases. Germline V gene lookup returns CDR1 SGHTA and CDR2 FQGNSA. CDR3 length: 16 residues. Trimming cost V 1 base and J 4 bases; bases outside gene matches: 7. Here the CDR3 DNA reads TGTGCCAGCAGCTTAGGATCGGGACTACAAAAAAACATTCAGTACTTC. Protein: CASSLGSGLQKNIQYF.

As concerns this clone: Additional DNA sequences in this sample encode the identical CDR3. CDR3 protein: CASSSGQTYEQYF. CDR3 DNA: TGTGCCAGCAGTTCCGGACAGACCTACGAGCAGTACTTC. The chain has TRBV28 and TRBJ2-7; maybe TRBD1 (6 bases). The CDR3 is made up of 13 amino acids. Germline V lookup: CDR1 MDHEN, CDR2 SYDVKM. The V and J ends lost 4 bases and 2 bases respectively, with 9 bases between them. The entire variable domain, with the rest obtained from reference TRBV28 and TRBJ2-7, is as follows: DVKVTQSSRYLVKRTGEKVFLECVQDMDHENMFWYRQDPGLGLRLIYFSYDVKMKEKGDIPEGYSVSREKKERFSLILESASTNQTSMYLCASSSGQTYEQYFGPGTRLTVT.

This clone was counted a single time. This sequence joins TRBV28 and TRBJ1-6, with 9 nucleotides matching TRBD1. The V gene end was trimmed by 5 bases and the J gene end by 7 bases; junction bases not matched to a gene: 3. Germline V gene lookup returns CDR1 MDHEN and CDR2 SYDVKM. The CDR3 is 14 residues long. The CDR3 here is CASSRTGENSPLHF. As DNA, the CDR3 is TGTGCCAGCAGTCGGACAGGGGAGAATTCACCCCTCCACTTT.

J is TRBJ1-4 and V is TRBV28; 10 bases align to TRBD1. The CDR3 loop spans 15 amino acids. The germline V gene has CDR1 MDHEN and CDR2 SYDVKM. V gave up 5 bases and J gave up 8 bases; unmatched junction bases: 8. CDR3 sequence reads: CASSPPGQGREKLFF. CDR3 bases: TGTGCCAGCAGTCCTCCGGGACAGGGGCGAGAAAAACTGTTTTTT.

The chain's CDR3 is CASSLGFSGQTSTDTQYF. Written as DNA, the CDR3 is TGCGCCAGCAGCCTGGGGTTTTCAGGACAGACTAGCACAGATACGCAGTATTTT. The chain links TRBV5-1 to TRBJ2-3, with D possibly TRBD1 on 6 matching bases. Germline V gene data show CDR1 as SGHRS and CDR2 as YFSETQ. V was trimmed by 4 bases and J by 0 bases, leaving 21 bases between them. This CDR3 has 18 residues.

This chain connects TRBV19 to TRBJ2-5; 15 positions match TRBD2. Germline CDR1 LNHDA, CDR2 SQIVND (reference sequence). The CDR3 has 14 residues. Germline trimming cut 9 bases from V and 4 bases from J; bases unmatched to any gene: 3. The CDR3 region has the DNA TGTGCCAGCGGGACTAGCGGGAGGACAGAGACCCAGTACTTC. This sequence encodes CASGTSGRTETQYF.

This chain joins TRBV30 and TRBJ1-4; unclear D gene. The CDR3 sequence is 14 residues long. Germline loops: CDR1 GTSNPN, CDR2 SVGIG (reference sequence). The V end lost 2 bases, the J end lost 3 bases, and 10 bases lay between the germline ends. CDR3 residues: CAWSPGRANEKLFF. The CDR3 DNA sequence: TGTGCCTGGAGTCCGGGGAGGGCTAATGAAAAACTGTTTTTT. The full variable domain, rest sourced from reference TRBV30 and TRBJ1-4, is SQTIHQWPATLVQPVGSPLSLECTVEGTSNPNLYWYRQAAGRGLQLLFYSVGIGQISSEVPQNLSASRPQDRQFILSSKKLLLSDSGFYLCAWSPGRANEKLFFGSGTQLSVL.

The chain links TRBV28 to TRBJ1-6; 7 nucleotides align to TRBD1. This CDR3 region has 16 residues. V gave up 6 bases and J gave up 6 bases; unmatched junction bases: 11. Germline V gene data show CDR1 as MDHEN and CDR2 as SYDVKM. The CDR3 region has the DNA TGTGCCAGCAGCTCAGCCGGGACAGACCTTAATTCACCCCTCCACTTT. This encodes CASSSAGTDLNSPLHF. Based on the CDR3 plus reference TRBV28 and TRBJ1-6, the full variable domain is DVKVTQSSRYLVKRTGEKVFLECVQDMDHENMFWYRQDPGLGLRLIYFSYDVKMKEKGDIPEGYSVSREKKERFSLILESASTNQTSMYLCASSSAGTDLNSPLHFGNGTRLTVT.

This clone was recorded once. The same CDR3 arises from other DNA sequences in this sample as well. The CDR3 sequence: CASSPGQEAYEQYF. The CDR3 bases are TGTGCCAGCTCACCGGGACAGGAAGCCTACGAGCAGTACTTC. The rearrangement uses TRBV18 and TRBJ2-7; 8 positions agree with TRBD1. J gave up 2 bases and V 3 bases, and 3 bases lay outside the gene matches. Germline V CDR1 and CDR2: KGHSH, LQKENI. The CDR3 is made up of 14 amino acids.

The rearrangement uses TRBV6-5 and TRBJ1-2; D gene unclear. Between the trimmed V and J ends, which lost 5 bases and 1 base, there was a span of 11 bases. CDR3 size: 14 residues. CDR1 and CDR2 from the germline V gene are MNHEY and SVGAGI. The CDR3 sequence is CASSPDFLNYGYTF. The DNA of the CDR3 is TGTGCCAGCAGTCCGGACTTTCTTAACTATGGCTACACCTTC.

The CDR3 loop reads CASSGTGATEAFF. As DNA, the CDR3 is TGCGCCAGCAGCGGGACAGGTGCCACTGAAGCTTTCTTT. V gene TRBV5-1 combines with J gene TRBJ1-1; 8 bases agree with TRBD1. Germline V gives CDR1 SGHRS, CDR2 YFSETQ. V was pared by 4 bases and J by 4 bases, with 3 bases of the junction left unmatched. The CDR3 totals 13 residues. Looking up the rest from reference TRBV5-1 and TRBJ1-1 gives the full variable domain: KAGVTQTPRYLIKTRGQQVTLSCSPISGHRSVSWYQQTPGQGLQFLFEYFSETQRNKGNFPGRFSGRQFSNSRSEMNVSTLELGDSALYLCASSGTGATEAFFGQGTRLTVV.

CDR3 loop: CASSISRTSGSVGNTDTQYF. Written as DNA, the CDR3 is TGTGCCAGTAGTATTTCCCGGACTAGCGGGAGTGTCGGTAACACAGATACGCAGTATTTT. The chain is built from TRBV19 and TRBJ2-3, with TRBD2 matching 13 bases. This CDR3 region has 20 residues. V shed 3 bases, J shed 2 bases, and the junction held 14 bases outside the gene matches. Looked up from germline, CDR1 is LNHDA and CDR2 is SQIVND (reference sequence).

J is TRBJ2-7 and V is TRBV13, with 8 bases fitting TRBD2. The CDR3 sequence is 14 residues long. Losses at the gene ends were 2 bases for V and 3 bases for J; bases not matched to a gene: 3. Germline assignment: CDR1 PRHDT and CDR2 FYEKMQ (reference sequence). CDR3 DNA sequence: TGTGCCAGCAGCTTACGCACTAGCGGCTACGAGCAGTACTTC. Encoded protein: CASSLRTSGYEQYF.

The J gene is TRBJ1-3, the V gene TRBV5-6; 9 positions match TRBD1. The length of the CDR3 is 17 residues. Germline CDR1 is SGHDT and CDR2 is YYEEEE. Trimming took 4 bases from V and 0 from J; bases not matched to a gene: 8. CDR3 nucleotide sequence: TGTGCCAGCAGCCCGGACAGGGGAAGGGGCTCTGGAAACACCATATATTTT. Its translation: CASSPDRGRGSGNTIYF.

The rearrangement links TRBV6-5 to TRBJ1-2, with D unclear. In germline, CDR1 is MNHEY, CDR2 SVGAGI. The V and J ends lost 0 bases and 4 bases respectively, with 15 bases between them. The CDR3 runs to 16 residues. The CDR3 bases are TGTGCCAGCAGTTACTCGACTAACGGGGTGACCTATGGCTACACCTTC. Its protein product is CASSYSTNGVTYGYTF.

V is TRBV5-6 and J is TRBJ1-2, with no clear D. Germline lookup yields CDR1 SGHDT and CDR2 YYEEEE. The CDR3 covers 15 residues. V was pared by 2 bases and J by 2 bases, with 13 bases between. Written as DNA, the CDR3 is TGTGCCAGCAGCTTCTACGGCGGAGCCAACTATGGCTACACCTTC. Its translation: CASSFYGGANYGYTF.

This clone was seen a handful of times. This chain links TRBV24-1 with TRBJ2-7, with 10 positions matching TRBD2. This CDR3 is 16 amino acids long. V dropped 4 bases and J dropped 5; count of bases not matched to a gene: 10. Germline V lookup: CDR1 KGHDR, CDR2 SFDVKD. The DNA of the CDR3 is TGTGCCACCAGTGAACTCTCGGCTAGCGGGAGAGACGAGCAGTACTTC. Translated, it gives CATSELSASGRDEQYF.